Here is one T cell receptor beta chain with its context. Its antigen is still unknown. It has no much larger one-base neighbor in the sample; base qualities were not kept. A distance of 12 bases separates the germline ends of V and J, which lose 3 bases and 0 bases respectively. From the cysteine up to the phenylalanine, the CDR3 has a length of 16 residues. Of the read, only the CDR3 DNA is kept; its 48 bases are in frame from base 1. The germline V gene sets CDR1 to MDHEN and CDR2 to SYDVKM. Collaborating institutions collected whole blood in K2EDTA tubes following their own protocols. For TCRbeta analysis, collaborators shipped samples in one of three forms: frozen whole blood, isolated PBMCs, or DNA extracted from either of those sample types. The data originate from a study of blood T cell repertoires in COVID-19 (TCRdb year 2020). Looking at the study overall: The collaborator samples originated in the United States, Italy and Spain and spanned the acute and convalescent phases of COVID-19. The prospective study material was composed of cDNA or gDNA derived from T cells, B-cell-depleted T cells, or PBMCs. Subjects who had been exposed to COVID-19, were actively infected with it, or had recovered from it provided the deeply sampled blood TCRbeta repertoires that made up the dataset. The repertoires were made available in a free public database intended to serve as a resource for research on the immune response to SARS-CoV-2. Samples were obtained from the ongoing ImmuneRACE study (first 160 participants) and from over 1,000 subjects provided by 6 global collaborators. The sample metadata nearly always contained a de-identified subject ID, COVID-19 status, age in years and sex. Where available, HLA class I and class II types were obtained from metadata supplied by the sample provider rather than from assay-based typing. Overall study results and their limits: The amount of clinical and demographic metadata varied by source and participant and was provided uncurated.

TCRbeta CDR3 regions were amplified from genomic DNA using the immunoSEQ Assay, a bias-controlled multiplex PCR. On the authors' methods: The number of nucleated cells in each sample was estimated by amplification of reference gene primers within the assay. Sequence reads were collapsed and filtered to measure the absolute abundance of every unique TCRbeta CDR3 rearrangement. For each sample, productive Simpson clonality was calculated by taking the square root of Simpson's diversity index across productive rearrangements. Entries here come from immuneACCESS through TCRdb and include only in-frame sequences with V and J called. Some clones fail to appear in such tables; in the studies checked, an unresolved V gene covers under half of the shortfall, and the cause of the remainder is unknown. V and J calls and clone size are those listed in that table; D and trimming were worked out from the DNA. The sample records 130,000 or so clones, 70% to 90% of which are singletons. More than 2% of the sample comes from the top ten.

This clonotype was obtained from a man aged 65 to 85 with active COVID-19. Recombination linked TRBV28 to TRBJ2-1; matching of 5 bases hints at TRBD1 as the D gene. Source material: peripheral blood. The bases read TGTGCCAGCAGTTTCGCCCACAGGACCTCCTACAATGAGCAGTTCTTC. Translated, this is CASSFAHRTSYNEQFF.